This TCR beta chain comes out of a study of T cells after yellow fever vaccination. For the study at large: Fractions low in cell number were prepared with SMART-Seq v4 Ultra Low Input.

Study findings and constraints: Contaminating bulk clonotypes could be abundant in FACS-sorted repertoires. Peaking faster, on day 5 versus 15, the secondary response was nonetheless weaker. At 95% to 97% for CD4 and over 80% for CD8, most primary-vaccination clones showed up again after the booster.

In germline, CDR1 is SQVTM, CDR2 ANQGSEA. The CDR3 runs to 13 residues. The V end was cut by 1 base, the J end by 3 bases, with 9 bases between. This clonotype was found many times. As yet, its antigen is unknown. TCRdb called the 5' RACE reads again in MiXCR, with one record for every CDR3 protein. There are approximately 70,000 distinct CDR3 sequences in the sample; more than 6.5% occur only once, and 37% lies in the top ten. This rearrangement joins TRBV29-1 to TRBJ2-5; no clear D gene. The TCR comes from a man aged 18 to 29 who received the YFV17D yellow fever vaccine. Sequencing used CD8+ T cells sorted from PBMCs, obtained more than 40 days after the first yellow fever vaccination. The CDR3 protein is CSVEGHGEETQYF. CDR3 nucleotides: TGCAGCGTTGAAGGACATGGAGAAGAGACCCAGTACTTC. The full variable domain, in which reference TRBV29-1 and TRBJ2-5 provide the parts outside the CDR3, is SAVISQKPSRDICQRGTSLTIQCQVDSQVTMMFWYRQQPGQSLTLIATANQGSEATYESGFVIDKFPISRPNLTFSTLTVSNMSPEDSSIYLCSVEGHGEETQYFGPGTRLLVL.